A single sample is the source of the 14 T cell receptor beta chains below, sequenced in a study of T cells in Graves' hyperthyroidism and ophthalmopathy. Amplified TCR beta CDR3 regions came from RNA transcripts. First-round RT-PCR targeting the TCR CDR3 was performed with the HTBI primer set. TCRdb passed the multiplex PCR reads through MiXCR, listing each CDR3 protein once. This sample has roughly 510,000 distinct CDR3 sequences, with around 50% found just once. Sequenced sample: peripheral blood or thyroid tissue (not recorded which). Every receptor here comes from an adult woman with Graves' disease, either hyperthyroidism or ophthalmopathy (not recorded which).

This chain joins TRBV7-9 and TRBJ2-5; D may be TRBD1 or TRBD2 (7 bases each). From germline, CDR1 is SEHNR and CDR2 FQNEAQ (reference sequence). This CDR3 contains 16 residues. V was shortened by 5 bases and J by 3 bases, with 19 bases between the two germline ends. CDR3 loop: CASSTRGTEAKETQYF. For the CDR3, the DNA is TGTGCCAGCAGCACGCGGGGGACAGAGGCCAAAGAGACCCAGTACTTC.

This clonotype was seen ten or more times. The gene calls are TRBV3-1 and TRBJ1-5; no definite D call. CDR1 LGHDT and CDR2 YNNKEL come from the germline V gene (reference sequence). Trimming took off 5 bases at V and 4 bases at J, with 12 bases between the two ends. The CDR3 spans 14 residues. CDR3 nucleotide sequence: TGTGCCAGCAGCTTAGGTCAGGCGAATCAGCCCCAGCATTTT. Amino acids: CASSLGQANQPQHF. The full variable domain, with the rest looked up from reference TRBV3-1 and TRBJ1-5, is DTAVSQTPKYLVTQMGNDKSIKCEQNLGHDTMYWYKQDSKKFLKIMFSYNNKELIINETVPNRFSPKSPDKAHLNLHINSLELGDSAVYFCASSLGQANQPQHFGDGTRLSIL.

This clonotype has ten or more counts. J is TRBJ1-1 and V is TRBV9, with D maybe TRBD1 (6 bases). Trimming pared 6 bases from V and 2 bases from J, leaving 11 bases between. From germline, CDR1 is SGDLS and CDR2 YYNGEE. This CDR3 has 13 amino acids. CDR3 in DNA: TGTGCCAGCAATGGAGGGGGAAACACTGAAGCTTTCTTT. It translates to CASNGGGNTEAFF.

DNA of the CDR3: TGTGCCATCAGTGAGTCGCGGGGGCATAGCAATCAGCCCCAGCATTTT. Protein product: CAISESRGHSNQPQHF. V and J are TRBV10-3 and TRBJ1-5; possible D gene TRBD1, 6 bases. The germline gives CDR1 ENHRY, CDR2 SYGVKD. The CDR3 sequence is 16 residues long. The V and J ends lost 0 bases and 0 bases respectively, with 9 bases between them.

The table lists this clonotype with a count of one. The chain combines TRBV14 with TRBJ2-6, with a possible D match to TRBD2 (5 bases). The CDR3 contains 17 residues. The germline V gene encodes CDR1 SGHDN and CDR2 FVKESK. Trimming cost V 4 bases and J 0 bases, with 13 bases left between them. The CDR3 bases are TGTGCCAGCAGCCCGAAAGGGAGCAGCTCTGGGGCCAACGTCCTGACTTTC. Its translation is CASSPKGSSSGANVLTF. The full variable domain, with the rest looked up from reference TRBV14 and TRBJ2-6, is EAGVTQFPSHSVIEKGQTVTLRCDPISGHDNLYWYRRVMGKEIKFLLHFVKESKQDESGMPNNRFLAERTGGTYSTLKVQPAELEDSGVYFCASSPKGSSSGANVLTFGAGSRLTVL.

This clonotype was observed a few times. V usage is TRBV7-3 and J usage is TRBJ2-5; D possibly corresponds to TRBD2 (6 bases). The ends were cut back, 2 bases at V and 7 bases at J, with 8 bases in the middle. Germline-derived CDR1 and CDR2 are SGHTA and FQGTGA. The CDR3 loop spans 12 amino acids. CDR3 coding DNA: TGTGCCAGCAGCTTATTTAGCGGGACCCAGTACTTC. The encoded protein is CASSLFSGTQYF.

The chain uses TRBV7-8 and TRBJ2-7; D not resolved. V shed 5 bases and J shed 4 bases, with 12 bases lying between them. Germline-derived CDR1 and CDR2 are SGHVS and FQNEAQ. CDR3 length: 13 amino acids. The CDR3 here is CASSIGTVYEQYF. The CDR3 DNA reads as TGTGCCAGCAGCATCGGAACAGTGTACGAGCAGTACTTC.

This clonotype was seen a few times. V gene TRBV7-2 combines with J gene TRBJ2-2; D unresolved. The CDR3 has 12 amino acids. V was pared by 5 bases and J by 7 bases, with 8 bases between. Germline loops: CDR1 SGHTA, CDR2 FQGNSA. CDR3 bases: TGTGCCAGCAGCACGCGTAGCGGGGAGCTGTTTTTT. It codes for CASSTRSGELFF.

Within the sample, this clonotype is medium-sized. This chain connects TRBV2 to TRBJ1-2; D not resolved. Per germline, CDR1 SNHLY and CDR2 FYNNEI. The CDR3 consists of 11 residues. The V end was cut by 2 bases, the J end by 3 bases, with 1 base between. The CDR3 DNA is TGTGCCAGCAGTGAACACTATGGCTACACCTTC. Protein product: CASSEHYGYTF.

This clonotype was detected many times. The chain has TRBV10-3 and TRBJ1-6, with unresolved D. Germline V gene sequence: CDR1 ENHRY, CDR2 SYGVKD. CDR3 length: 14 amino acids. Trimming stripped 3 bases from V and 9 bases from J, with 12 bases between. The CDR3 sequence is CAISDGRSSSPLHF. Here the CDR3 DNA reads TGTGCCATCAGTGACGGACGATCAAGTTCACCCCTCCACTTT.

J is TRBJ1-1 and V is TRBV14; D might be TRBD1 (5 bases). CDR3 length: 14 amino acids. CDR1 and CDR2 from the germline V gene are SGHDN and FVKESK. The germline V and J ends were trimmed by 5 bases and 3 bases, with 13 bases remaining between them. CDR3 in amino acids: CASSVAGQDTEAFF. CDR3 nucleotide sequence: TGTGCCAGCAGCGTCGCGGGGCAAGACACTGAAGCTTTCTTT.

The CDR3 spells CASTSPGRETQYF. CDR3 sequence (DNA): TGTGCCAGCACGAGCCCCGGCCGGGAGACCCAGTACTTC. The V call is TRBV2, the J call TRBJ2-5; D gene unclear. This CDR3 is 13 amino acids long. Trimming pared 7 bases from V and 5 bases from J, leaving 14 bases between. From germline, CDR1 is SNHLY and CDR2 FYNNEI.

The V call is TRBV9, the J call TRBJ2-2, with 10 bases aligning to TRBD2. This CDR3 spans 15 amino acids. Looked up from germline, CDR1 is SGDLS and CDR2 is YYNGEE. The ends lost 1 base at V and 7 bases at J; junction bases unmatched: 4. CDR3 sequence: CASSVLAGVDGELFF. CDR3 sequence (DNA): TGTGCCAGCAGCGTACTAGCGGGAGTTGACGGGGAGCTGTTTTTT.

A word on this clonotype: The CDR3 does not close with the conserved phenylalanine or tryptophan, likely indicating a read error. Because the CDR3's place on the DNA is in doubt, the DNA is left out and the CDR3 is given as listed by TCRdb. J is TRBJ1-3 and V is TRBV7-8; TRBD1 reflects the table's D call only, with no check against the DNA. In germline, CDR1 is SGHVS, CDR2 FQNEAQ. The CDR3 is 11 amino acids in total, end residues counted. The CDR3: CASSRTGQPNT.